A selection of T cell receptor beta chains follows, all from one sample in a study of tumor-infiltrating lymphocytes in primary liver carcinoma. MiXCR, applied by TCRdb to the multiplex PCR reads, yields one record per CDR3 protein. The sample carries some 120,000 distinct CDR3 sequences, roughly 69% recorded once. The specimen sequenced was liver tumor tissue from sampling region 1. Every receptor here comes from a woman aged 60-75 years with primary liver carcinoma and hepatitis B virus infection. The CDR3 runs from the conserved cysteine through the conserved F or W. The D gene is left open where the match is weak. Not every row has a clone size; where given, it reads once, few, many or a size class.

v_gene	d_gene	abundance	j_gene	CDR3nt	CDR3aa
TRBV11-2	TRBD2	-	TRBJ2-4	TGTACCAGCAGCTTAGGTAGCGGGAACACCTCTTACATTCAGTACTTC	CTSSLGSGNTSYIQYF
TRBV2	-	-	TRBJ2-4	TGTGCCAGCAGAGGAGAGGGGGGAAACATTCAGTACTTC	CASRGEGGNIQYF
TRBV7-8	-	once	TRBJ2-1	TGTGCCAGCAGCTCGGGAGAGTCCTCCTACAATGAGCAGTTCTTC	CASSSGESSYNEQFF
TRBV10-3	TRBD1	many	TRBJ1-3	TGTGCCATCTCCCGGGACAGAGGATTGGGGAACACCATATATTTT	CAISRDRGLGNTIYF
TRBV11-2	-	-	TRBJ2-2	TGTGCCAGCAGTGACAGACGCAACACGAACAACGGGGAGCTGTTTTTT	CASSDRRNTNNGELFF
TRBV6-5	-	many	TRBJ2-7	TGTGCCAGCAGTTACCTACACAGGACCTACGAGCAGTACTTC	CASSYLHRTYEQYF
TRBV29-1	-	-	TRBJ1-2	TGCAGCGTTATCTCAACTCCTAACTATGGGTACACCTTC	CSVISTPNYGYTF
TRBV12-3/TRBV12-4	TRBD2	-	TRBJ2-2	TGTGCCAGCAGTTGGACTAGCGGTAACACCGGGGAGCTGTTTTTT	CASSWTSGNTGELFF
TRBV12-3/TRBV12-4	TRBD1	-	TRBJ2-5	TGTGCTAGCAGCTATAGACAGGGGGGAGGTAAGACCCAGTACTTC	CASSYRQGGGKTQYF
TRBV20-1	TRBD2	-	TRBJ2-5	TGCAGTGCTTGGGGGGGGACTAGCCGGGAGACCCAGTACTTC	CSAWGGTSRETQYF
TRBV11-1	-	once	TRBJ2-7	TGTGCCAGCAGTCCTCGGACAGTAGGACTACGCGAACAGTACTTC	CASSPRTVGLREQYF
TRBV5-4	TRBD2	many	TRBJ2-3	TGTGCCAGCACCTCCCGCCTAGCGGGATACACAGATACGCAGTATTTT	CASTSRLAGYTDTQYF
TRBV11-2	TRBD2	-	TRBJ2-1	TGTACCAGCAGCTCAGCGGGAGGGCCGTTTGAGCAGTTCTTC	CTSSSAGGPFEQFF
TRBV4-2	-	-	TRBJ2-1	TGTGCCAGCAGCCATGATGGAGGGGACTCCTACAATGAGCAGTTATTC	CASSHDGGDSYNEQLF
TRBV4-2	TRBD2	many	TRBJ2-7	TGTGCCAGCAGCCTTAGCGGGAGGGCGGATGGAGAGCAGTACTTC	CASSLSGRADGEQYF
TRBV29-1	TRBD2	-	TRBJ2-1	TGCAGCGTTGCGGGGACTAGCGGGAGGTATGAGCAGTTCTTC	CSVAGTSGRYEQFF
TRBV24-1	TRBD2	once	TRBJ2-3	TGTGCCACCAGTGGTGGCGGGAGACCCACAGATACGCAGTATTTT	CATSGGGRPTDTQYF
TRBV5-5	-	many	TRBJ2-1	TGTGCCAGCAGCTGGACTACCAACAACAATGAGCAGTTCTTC	CASSWTTNNNEQFF
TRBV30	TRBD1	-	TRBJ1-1	TGTGCCTGGATCAGGGGGGGGAACACTGAAGCTTTCTTT	CAWIRGGNTEAFF
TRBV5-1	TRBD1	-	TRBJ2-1	TGCGCCAGCAGCCCGGAACCCGGTGGGGATAGGGGGCGCAATGAGGAGTTCTTC	CASSPEPGGDRGRNEEFF
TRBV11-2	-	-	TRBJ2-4	TGTGCCAGCAGCGAGTCAGGGATAGCCAAAAACATTCAGTACTTC	CASSESGIAKNIQYF
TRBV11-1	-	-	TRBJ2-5	TGTGCCAGCAGCCCCATAGGGGCCCAGAAGTTAGATAAGTACTTC	CASSPIGAQKLDKYF
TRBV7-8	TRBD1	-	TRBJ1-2	TGTGCCAGCAGCTTAGGTGACAGGGGGAGAGGTGTCTACATCTTC	CASSLGDRGRGVYIF
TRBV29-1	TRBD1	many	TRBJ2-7	TGCAGCGTCGGAGGGGGACAGGGCTTTTACGAGCAGTACTTC	CSVGGGQGFYEQYF